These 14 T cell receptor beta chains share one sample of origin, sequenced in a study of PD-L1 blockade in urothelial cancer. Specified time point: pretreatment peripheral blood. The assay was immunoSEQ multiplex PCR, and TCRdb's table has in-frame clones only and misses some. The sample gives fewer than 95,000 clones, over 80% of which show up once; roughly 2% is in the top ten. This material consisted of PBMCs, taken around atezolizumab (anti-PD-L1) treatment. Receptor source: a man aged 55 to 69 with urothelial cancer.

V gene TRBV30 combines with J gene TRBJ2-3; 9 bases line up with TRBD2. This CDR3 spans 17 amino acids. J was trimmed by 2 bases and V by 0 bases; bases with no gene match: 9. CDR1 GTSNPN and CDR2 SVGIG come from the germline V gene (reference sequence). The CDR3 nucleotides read TGTGCCTGGAGTGTACCCGGGCGGGGGGGCATCACAGATACGCAGTATTTT. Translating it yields CAWSVPGRGGITDTQYF.

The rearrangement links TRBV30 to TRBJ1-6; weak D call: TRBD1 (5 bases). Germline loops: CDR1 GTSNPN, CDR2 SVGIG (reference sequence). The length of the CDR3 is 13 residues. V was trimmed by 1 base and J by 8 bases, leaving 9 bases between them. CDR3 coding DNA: TGTGCCTGGAGTGGCGACAGCTATTCACCCCTCCACTTT. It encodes CAWSGDSYSPLHF.

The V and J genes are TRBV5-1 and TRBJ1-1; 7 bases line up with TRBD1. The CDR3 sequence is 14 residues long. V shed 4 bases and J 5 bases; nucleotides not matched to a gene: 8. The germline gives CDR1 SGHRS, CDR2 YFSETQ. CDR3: CASSPTQGRTEAFF. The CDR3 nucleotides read TGCGCCAGCAGCCCGACACAGGGGAGGACTGAAGCTTTCTTT.

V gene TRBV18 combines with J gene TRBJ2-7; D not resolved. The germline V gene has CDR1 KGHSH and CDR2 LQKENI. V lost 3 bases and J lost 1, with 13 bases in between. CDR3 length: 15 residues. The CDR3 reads CASSPSLADSYEQYF. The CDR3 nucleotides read TGTGCCAGCTCACCTTCCCTGGCAGATTCCTACGAGCAGTACTTC. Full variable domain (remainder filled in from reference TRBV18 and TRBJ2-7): NAGVMQNPRHLVRRRGQEARLRCSPMKGHSHVYWYRQLPEEGLKFMVYLQKENIIDESGMPKERFSAEFPKEGPSILRIQQVVRGDSAAYFCASSPSLADSYEQYFGPGTRLTVT.

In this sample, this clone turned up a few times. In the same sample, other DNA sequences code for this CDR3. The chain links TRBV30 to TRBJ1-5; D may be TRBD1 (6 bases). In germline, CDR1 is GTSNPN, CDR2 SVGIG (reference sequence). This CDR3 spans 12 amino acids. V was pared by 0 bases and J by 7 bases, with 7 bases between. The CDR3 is CAWSVQGQPQHF. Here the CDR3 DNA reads TGTGCCTGGAGTGTTCAGGGGCAGCCCCAGCATTTT. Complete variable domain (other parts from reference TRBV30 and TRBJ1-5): SQTIHQWPATLVQPVGSPLSLECTVEGTSNPNLYWYRQAAGRGLQLLFYSVGIGQISSEVPQNLSASRPQDRQFILSSKKLLLSDSGFYLCAWSVQGQPQHFGDGTRLSIL.

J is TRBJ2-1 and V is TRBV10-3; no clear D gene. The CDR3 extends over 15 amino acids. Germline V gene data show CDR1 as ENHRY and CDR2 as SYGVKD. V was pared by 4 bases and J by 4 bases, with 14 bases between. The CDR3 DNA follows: TGTGCCATCAGTGGTGGTGTAAGAACTTACAATGAGCAGTTCTTC. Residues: CAISGGVRTYNEQFF.

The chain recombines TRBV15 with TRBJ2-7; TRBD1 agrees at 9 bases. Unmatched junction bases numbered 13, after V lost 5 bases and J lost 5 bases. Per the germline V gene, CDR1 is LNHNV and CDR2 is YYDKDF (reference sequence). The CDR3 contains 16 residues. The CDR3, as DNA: TGTGCCACCAGCTTACGGGTAGGGACAGGGAAAAACGAGCAGTACTTC. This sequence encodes CATSLRVGTGKNEQYF. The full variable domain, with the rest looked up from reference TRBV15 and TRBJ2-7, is DAMVIQNPRYQVTQFGKPVTLSCSQTLNHNVMYWYQQKSSQAPKLLFHYYDKDFNNEADTPDNFQSRRPNTSFCFLDIRSPGLGDTAMYLCATSLRVGTGKNEQYFGPGTRLTVT.

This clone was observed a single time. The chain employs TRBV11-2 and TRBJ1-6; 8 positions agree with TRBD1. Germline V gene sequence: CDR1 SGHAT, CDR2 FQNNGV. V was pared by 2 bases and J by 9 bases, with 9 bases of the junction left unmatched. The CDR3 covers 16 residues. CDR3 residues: CASSLQPPGQASPLHF. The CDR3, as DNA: TGTGCCAGCAGCTTACAACCACCGGGACAGGCTTCACCCCTCCACTTT.

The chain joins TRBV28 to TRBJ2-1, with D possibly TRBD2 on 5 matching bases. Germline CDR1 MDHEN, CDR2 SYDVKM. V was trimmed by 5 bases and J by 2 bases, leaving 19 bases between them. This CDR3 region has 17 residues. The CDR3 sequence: CASSPLGGSRTYNEQFF. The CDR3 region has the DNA TGTGCCAGCAGTCCGCTAGGCGGGTCACGAACCTACAATGAGCAGTTCTTC. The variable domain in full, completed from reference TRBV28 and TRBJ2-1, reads DVKVTQSSRYLVKRTGEKVFLECVQDMDHENMFWYRQDPGLGLRLIYFSYDVKMKEKGDIPEGYSVSREKKERFSLILESASTNQTSMYLCASSPLGGSRTYNEQFFGPGTRLTVL.

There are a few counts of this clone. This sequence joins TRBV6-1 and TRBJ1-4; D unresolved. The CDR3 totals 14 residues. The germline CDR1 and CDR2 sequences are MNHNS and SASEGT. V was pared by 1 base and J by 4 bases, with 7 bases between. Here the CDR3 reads CASSEGRGNEKLFF. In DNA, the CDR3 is TGTGCCAGCAGTGAAGGACGGGGTAATGAAAAACTGTTTTTT.

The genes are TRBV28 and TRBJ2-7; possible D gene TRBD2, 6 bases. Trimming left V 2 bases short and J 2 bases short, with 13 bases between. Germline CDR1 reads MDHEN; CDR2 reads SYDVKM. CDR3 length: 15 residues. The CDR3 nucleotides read TGTGCCAGCAGTTTACGGGGGACCCTCACCTACGAGCAGTACTTC. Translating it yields CASSLRGTLTYEQYF.

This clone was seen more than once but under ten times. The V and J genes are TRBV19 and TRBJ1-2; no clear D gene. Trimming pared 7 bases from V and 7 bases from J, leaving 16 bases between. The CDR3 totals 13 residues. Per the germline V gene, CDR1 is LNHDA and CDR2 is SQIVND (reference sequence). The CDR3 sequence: CASTQEDWAGYTF. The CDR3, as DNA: TGTGCCAGTACCCAGGAGGATTGGGCTGGCTACACCTTC.

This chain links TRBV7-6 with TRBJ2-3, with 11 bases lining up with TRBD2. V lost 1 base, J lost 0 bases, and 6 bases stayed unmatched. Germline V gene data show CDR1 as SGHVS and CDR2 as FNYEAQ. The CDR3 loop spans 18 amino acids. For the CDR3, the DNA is TGTGCCAGCAGCTTAGTGGGGACTAGCGGTGCTAGCACAGATACGCAGTATTTT. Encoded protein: CASSLVGTSGASTDTQYF.

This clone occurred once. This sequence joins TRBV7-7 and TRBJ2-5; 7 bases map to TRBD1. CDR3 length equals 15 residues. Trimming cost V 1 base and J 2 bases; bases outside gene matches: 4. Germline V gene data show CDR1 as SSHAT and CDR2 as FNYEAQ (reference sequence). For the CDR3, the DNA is TGTGCCAGCAGCTTAGGTGACAGGGCTCAAGAGACCCAGTACTTC. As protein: CASSLGDRAQETQYF.